One and the same sample provided the 21 T cell receptor beta chains below, sequenced in a study of blood T cell repertoires in COVID-19. The table came from immunoSEQ multiplex PCR; TCRdb's copy has only in-frame clones and leaves some out. The sample holds tens of thousands of clones, more than 75% seen once. Specimen: peripheral blood. The origin of the receptors is a human donor in a cohort sampled during active COVID-19.

The gene calls are TRBV3-1 (or the pseudogene TRBV3-2) and TRBJ2-7; TRBD2 might be the D (5 bases). V lost 4 bases, J lost 1 base, and 14 bases lay in between. CDR1 LGHDT and CDR2 YNNKEL come from the germline V gene (reference sequence). CDR3 length equals 15 residues. CDR3 protein: CASSPGLSPSYEQYF. CDR3 sequence (DNA): TGTGCCAGCAGCCCCGGACTTTCTCCTTCCTACGAGCAGTACTTC.

This clone was counted ten times or more. The chain joins TRBV3-1 (or the pseudogene TRBV3-2) to TRBJ1-2, with 9 bases aligning to TRBD1. The junction had 4 bases not matched to a gene; V was cut back by 0 bases and J by 8 bases. Germline V gene lookup returns CDR1 LGHDT and CDR2 YNNKEL (reference sequence). CDR3 length: 14 amino acids. The CDR3 DNA reads TGTGCCAGCAGCCAAGAACAGGGGGCCTGGGGCTACACCTTC. Amino acids: CASSQEQGAWGYTF.

The rearrangement uses TRBV2 and TRBJ2-1, with 7 bases lining up with TRBD2. This CDR3 is 17 amino acids long. Germline CDR1 reads SNHLY; CDR2 reads FYNNEI. V trimming: 3 bases; J trimming: 3 bases; junction bases outside the gene matches: 11. CDR3 residues: CASSDPAGLADYNEQFF. The CDR3 DNA sequence: TGTGCCAGCAGTGACCCCGCAGGGCTAGCGGACTACAATGAGCAGTTCTTC.

The rearrangement joins TRBV2 to TRBJ2-5; 7 bases line up with TRBD1. Germline-derived CDR1 and CDR2 are SNHLY and FYNNEI. After removal of 1 base from V and 4 bases from J, the junction contained 6 bases not matched to a gene. CDR3 length equals 15 residues. CDR3 sequence: CASSEVTAGGETQYF. CDR3 in DNA: TGTGCCAGCAGTGAAGTAACGGCAGGGGGAGAGACCCAGTACTTC.

The chain employs TRBV7-8 and TRBJ2-1; TRBD2 agrees at 15 bases. Germline V lookup: CDR1 SGHVS, CDR2 FQNEAQ. This CDR3 spans 17 amino acids. With 5 bases clipped from V and 7 bases from J, the junction kept 9 bases outside the gene matches. The CDR3 DNA sequence: TGTGCCAGCAGCCCCAGAACGGGGACTAGCGGGGGGAATGAGCAGTTCTTC. Its protein product is CASSPRTGTSGGNEQFF.

The chain uses TRBV7-8 and TRBJ2-7; 10 bases align to TRBD1. This CDR3 spans 16 amino acids. CDR1 SGHVS and CDR2 FQNEAQ come from the germline V gene. The junction had 8 bases not matched to a gene; V was cut back by 1 base and J by 5 bases. The CDR3 here is CASSLEGRTGGNEQYF. CDR3 in DNA: TGTGCCAGCAGCTTAGAGGGGAGGACAGGGGGGAACGAGCAGTACTTC.

The chain joins TRBV9 to TRBJ2-7; D ambiguous. The V end was cut by 0 bases, the J end by 4 bases, with 14 bases between. The CDR3 sequence is 15 residues long. Germline CDR1 SGDLS, CDR2 YYNGEE. The CDR3 here is CASSVGTYPKYEQYF. For the CDR3, the DNA is TGTGCCAGCAGCGTAGGTACCTACCCTAAATACGAGCAGTACTTC.

This clone occurred a few times. V is TRBV30 and J is TRBJ1-6, with D perhaps matching TRBD1 (5 bases). Trimming stripped 0 bases from V and 10 bases from J, with 10 bases between. From germline, CDR1 is GTSNPN and CDR2 SVGIG (reference sequence). This CDR3 comprises 13 residues. CDR3 loop: CAWSVIGVSPLHF. The CDR3 DNA is TGTGCCTGGAGTGTAATAGGGGTCTCACCCCTCCACTTT.

The genes are TRBV20-1 and TRBJ1-5, with D unresolved. V shed 4 bases and J shed 4 bases, with 5 bases lying between them. Germline V gene lookup returns CDR1 DFQATT and CDR2 SNEGSKA (reference sequence). The CDR3 runs to 11 residues. The CDR3 DNA follows: TGCAGTGCTAAGGAGAATCAGCCCCAGCATTTT. This translates into CSAKENQPQHF.

The chain recombines TRBV6-1 with TRBJ2-1, with TRBD1 matching over 7 bases. Per the germline V gene, CDR1 is MNHNS and CDR2 is SASEGT. V lost 1 base to trimming and J lost 4 bases; unmatched junction nucleotides: 4. This CDR3 spans 15 amino acids. The CDR3 protein is CASSEGPDRYNEQFF. The CDR3 nucleotides are TGTGCCAGCAGTGAAGGGCCGGACAGGTACAATGAGCAGTTCTTC.

The chain recombines TRBV28 with TRBJ2-1; TRBD1 matches at 10 bases. Germline assignment: CDR1 MDHEN and CDR2 SYDVKM. The CDR3 length is 15 residues. V lost 1 base to trimming and J lost 7 bases; unmatched junction nucleotides: 4. This CDR3 reads CASSLFGTGVNEQFF. As DNA, the CDR3 is TGTGCCAGCAGTTTATTCGGGACAGGGGTTAATGAGCAGTTCTTC.

The chain carries TRBV2 and TRBJ1-5; 7 bases match TRBD1. From germline, CDR1 is SNHLY and CDR2 FYNNEI. The CDR3 runs to 16 residues. V was pared by 1 base and J by 0 bases, with 3 bases of the junction left unmatched. Here the CDR3 DNA reads TGTGCCAGCAGTGAAGGGACAGGCTATAGCAATCAGCCCCAGCATTTT. This gives the protein CASSEGTGYSNQPQHF.

The rearrangement joins TRBV28 to TRBJ1-1; 7 bases fit TRBD1. After removal of 6 bases from V and 1 base from J, the junction contained 11 bases not matched to a gene. The CDR3 has 16 residues. CDR1 is MDHEN and CDR2 is SYDVKM in the germline V gene. In nucleotides, the CDR3 is TGTGCCAGCAGCCCGACAGGGCCCATGGGGAACACTGAAGCTTTCTTT. This gives the protein CASSPTGPMGNTEAFF.

This chain connects TRBV6-5 to TRBJ2-5, with 9 positions matching TRBD1. CDR1 is MNHEY and CDR2 is SVGAGI in the germline V gene. The CDR3 consists of 16 residues. The V segment lost 2 bases and the J segment 4 bases; nucleotides outside the gene matches: 8. The CDR3 sequence: CASSYGAGTGPETQYF. The DNA for the CDR3 is TGTGCCAGCAGTTACGGGGCCGGGACAGGGCCAGAGACCCAGTACTTC.

The rearrangement uses TRBV13 and TRBJ1-1; possible D gene TRBD1, 5 bases. This CDR3 is 12 amino acids long. V lost 6 bases, J lost 2 bases, and 7 bases lay in between. The germline gives CDR1 PRHDT, CDR2 FYEKMQ (reference sequence). In DNA form, the CDR3 reads TGTGCCAGCAGAGGGGTTAACACTGAAGCTTTCTTT. Its protein product is CASRGVNTEAFF.

The chain carries TRBV12-2 and TRBJ2-7; the table names TRBD2, a call not compared with the DNA. TRBV12-2 is marked as a pseudogene. There are 16 residues in the CDR3. The CDR3 sequence: CASRLAPTSGGYEQYF. Written as DNA, the CDR3 is TGTGCAAGTCGCTTAGCGCCGACTAGCGGGGGCTACGAGCAGTACTTC.

The rearrangement joins TRBV10-1 to TRBJ1-1; D perhaps matches TRBD1 (5 bases). The ends were cut back, 2 bases at V and 1 base at J, with 11 bases in the middle. This CDR3 contains 15 residues. Germline V CDR1 and CDR2: WNHNN, SYGVQD (reference sequence). CDR3 sequence: CASSEVAGPNTEAFF. In DNA form, the CDR3 reads TGCGCCAGCAGTGAGGTGGCGGGGCCGAACACTGAAGCTTTCTTT.

The V and J genes are TRBV13 and TRBJ2-1, with 10 nucleotides matching TRBD2. This CDR3 has 14 amino acids. The V gene's germline CDR1 is PRHDT and CDR2 FYEKMQ (reference sequence). The V and J ends lost 6 bases and 4 bases, in that order; junction bases with no gene match: 3. In DNA, the CDR3 is TGTGCCAGCAGGCGAGCGGGGGGGTACAATGAGCAGTTCTTC. Its translation: CASRRAGGYNEQFF. Using reference TRBV13 and TRBJ2-1 for the parts outside the CDR3, the full variable domain is AAGVIQSPRHLIKEKRETATLKCYPIPRHDTVYWYQQGPGQDPQFLISFYEKMQSDKGSIPDRFSAQQFSDYHSELNMSSLELGDSALYFCASRRAGGYNEQFFGPGTRLTVL.

V and J are TRBV5-1 and TRBJ2-5; no firm D call. The CDR3 contains 13 residues. Per the germline V gene, CDR1 is SGHRS and CDR2 is YFSETQ. The V end was cut by 0 bases, the J end by 4 bases, with 7 bases between. The CDR3 region is CASSLAFRETQYF. The CDR3 DNA reads TGCGCCAGCAGCTTGGCCTTTCGAGAGACCCAGTACTTC.

This chain connects TRBV28 to TRBJ2-5; D ambiguous. The germline gives CDR1 MDHEN, CDR2 SYDVKM. With 2 bases removed from V and 2 bases from J, the gap between germline ends came to 9 bases. The CDR3 has 14 amino acids. The CDR3: CASSLRTEQETQYF. In DNA form, the CDR3 reads TGTGCCAGCAGTTTAAGAACAGAGCAAGAGACCCAGTACTTC.

The chain has TRBV5-1 and TRBJ2-6; 8 positions match TRBD1. CDR3 length equals 18 residues. The V segment lost 0 bases and the J segment 0 bases; nucleotides outside the gene matches: 5. Germline V gives CDR1 SGHRS, CDR2 YFSETQ. CDR3 nucleotides: TGCGCCAGCAGCTTGGGGCCAGGGGGCTACTCTGGGGCCAACGTCCTGACTTTC. Translating it yields CASSLGPGGYSGANVLTF.